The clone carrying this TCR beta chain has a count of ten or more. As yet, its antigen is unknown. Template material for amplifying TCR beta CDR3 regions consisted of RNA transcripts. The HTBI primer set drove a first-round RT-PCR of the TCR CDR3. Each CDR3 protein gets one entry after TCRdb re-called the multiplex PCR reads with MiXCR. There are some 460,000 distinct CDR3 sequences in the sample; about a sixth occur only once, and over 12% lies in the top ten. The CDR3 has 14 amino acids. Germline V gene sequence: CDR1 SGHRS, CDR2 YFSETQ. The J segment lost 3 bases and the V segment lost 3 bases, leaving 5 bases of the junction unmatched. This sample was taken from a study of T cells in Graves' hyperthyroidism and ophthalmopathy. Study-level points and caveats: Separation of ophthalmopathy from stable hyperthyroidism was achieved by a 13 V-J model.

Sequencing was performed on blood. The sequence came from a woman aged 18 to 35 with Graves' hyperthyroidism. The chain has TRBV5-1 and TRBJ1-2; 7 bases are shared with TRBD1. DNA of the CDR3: TGCGCCAGCAGCTCCTCAGGGGGGGACTATGGCTACACCTTC. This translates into CASSSSGGDYGYTF.